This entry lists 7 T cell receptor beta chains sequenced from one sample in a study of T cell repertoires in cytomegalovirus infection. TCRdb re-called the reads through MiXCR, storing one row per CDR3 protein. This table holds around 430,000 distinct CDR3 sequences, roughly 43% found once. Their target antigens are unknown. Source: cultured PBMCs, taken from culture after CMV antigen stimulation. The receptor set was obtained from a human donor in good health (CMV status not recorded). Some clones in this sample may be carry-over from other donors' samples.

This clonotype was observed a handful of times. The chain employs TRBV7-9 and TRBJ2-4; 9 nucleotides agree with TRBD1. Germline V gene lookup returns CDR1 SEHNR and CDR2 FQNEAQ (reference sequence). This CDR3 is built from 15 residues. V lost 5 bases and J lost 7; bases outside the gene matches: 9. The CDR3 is CASSPPGQGGNIQYF. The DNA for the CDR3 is TGTGCCAGCAGCCCTCCGGGACAGGGTGGGAACATTCAGTACTTC.

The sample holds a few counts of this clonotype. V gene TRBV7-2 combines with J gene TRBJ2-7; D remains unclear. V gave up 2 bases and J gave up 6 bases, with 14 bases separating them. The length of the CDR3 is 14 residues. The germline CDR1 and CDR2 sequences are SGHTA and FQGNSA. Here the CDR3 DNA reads TGTGCCAGCAGCTTACCCGGGCTAGTGCTCGAGCAGTACTTC. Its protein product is CASSLPGLVLEQYF.

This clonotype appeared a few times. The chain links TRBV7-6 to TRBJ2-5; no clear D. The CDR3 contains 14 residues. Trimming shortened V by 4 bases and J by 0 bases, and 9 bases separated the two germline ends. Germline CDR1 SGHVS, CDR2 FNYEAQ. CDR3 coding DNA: TGTGCCAGCAGCTCTACCCTGTACCAAGAGACCCAGTACTTC. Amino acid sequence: CASSSTLYQETQYF.

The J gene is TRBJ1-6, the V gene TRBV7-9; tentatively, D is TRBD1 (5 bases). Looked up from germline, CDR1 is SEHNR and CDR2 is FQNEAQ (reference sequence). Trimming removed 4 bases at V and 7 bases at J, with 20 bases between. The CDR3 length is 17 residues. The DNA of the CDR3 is TGTGCCAGCAGCTCAGGGTCGGGGCCCAGAAGGAATTCACCCCTCCACTTT. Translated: CASSSGSGPRRNSPLHF. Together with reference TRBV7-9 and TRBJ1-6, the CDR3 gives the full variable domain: DTGVSQNPRHKITKRGQNVTFRCDPISEHNRLYWYRQTLGQGPEFLTYFQNEAQLEKSRLLSDRFSAERPKGSFSTLEIQRTEQGDSAMYLCASSSGSGPRRNSPLHFGNGTRLTVT.

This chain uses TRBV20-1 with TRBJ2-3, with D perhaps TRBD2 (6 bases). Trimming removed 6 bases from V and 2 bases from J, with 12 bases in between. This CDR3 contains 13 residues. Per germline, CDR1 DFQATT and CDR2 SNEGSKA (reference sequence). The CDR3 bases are TGCAGTGCGGGGGGTGTGAACACAGATACGCAGTATTTT. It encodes CSAGGVNTDTQYF.

CDR3 protein: CASSLLQGKGTQYF. As DNA, the CDR3 is TGTGCCAGCAGTTTGCTACAGGGGAAGGGGACCCAGTACTTC. The chain links TRBV12-3 or TRBV12-4 to TRBJ2-5, with 7 bases matching TRBD1. The CDR3 sequence is 14 residues long. The trim removed 3 bases at V and 7 bases at J, leaving 8 bases unmatched.

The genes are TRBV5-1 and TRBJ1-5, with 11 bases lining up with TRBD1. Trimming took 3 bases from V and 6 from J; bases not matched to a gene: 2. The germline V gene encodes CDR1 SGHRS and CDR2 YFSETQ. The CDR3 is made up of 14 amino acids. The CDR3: CASSSGTGGQPQHF. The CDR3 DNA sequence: TGCGCCAGCAGCTCCGGGACAGGGGGTCAGCCCCAGCATTTT.